This TCR beta chain appears in the sequencing data of a study of response to subunit inactivated influenza vaccine. V lost 4 bases and J lost 2, with 8 bases in between. The CDR3 is 13 residues long. CDR1 is KGHSH, CDR2 LQKENI, per germline. TCRdb recomputed calls from the RT-PCR reads with MiXCR, one row per CDR3 protein. The sample contains about 620,000 distinct CDR3 sequences, about 12% of which appear only once. The specimen comprised PBMCs from blood, sampled on the day of vaccination. The sequence was collected from a man aged 50-59 years who received an inactivated influenza vaccine. The chain has TRBV18 and TRBJ2-5, with D unresolved. The CDR3 DNA follows: TGTGCCAGCTCACATCTGGCACAAGAGACCCAGTACTTC. This gives the protein CASSHLAQETQYF.